This entry lists 11 T cell receptor beta chains sequenced from one sample in a study of cytomegalovirus exposure and HLA in healthy donors. Primers included in the PCR were 60 Vbeta and 13 Jbeta primers. Only in-frame clones appear in the TCRdb table, and some are missing; sequencing was by immunoSEQ multiplex PCR. This sample has 100,000 or so clones; roughly three quarters occur once, and the top ten carry 11%. The sample consisted of PBMCs. These receptors all stem from a man between 40 and 49 years old in good health and CMV-seropositive.

J is TRBJ2-7 and V is TRBV7-2; a possible D gene is TRBD2 (6 bases). V was pared by 3 bases and J by 6 bases, with 12 bases between. CDR3 length equals 13 residues. Germline CDR1 SGHTA, CDR2 FQGNSA. The chain's CDR3 is CASSLSGDREQYV. CDR3 sequence (DNA): TGTGCCAGCAGCTTGTCGGGAGACCGCGAGCAGTACGTC.

This clone was recorded a few times. The chain carries TRBV6-6 and TRBJ2-5, with 7 bases matching TRBD1. Germline CDR1 and CDR2: MNHNY and SVGAGI (reference sequence). The CDR3 consists of 15 residues. Trimming cost V 7 bases and J 5 bases; bases outside gene matches: 13. The CDR3 is CASTPASGGIETQYF. CDR3 coding DNA: TGTGCCAGCACCCCAGCCTCAGGGGGTATCGAGACCCAGTACTTC.

In its sample, this clone was seen a few times. The chain carries TRBV29-1 and TRBJ1-2, with D perhaps matching TRBD1 (6 bases). Germline V gene sequence: CDR1 SQVTM, CDR2 ANQGSEA. The CDR3 sequence is 12 residues long. Deletions cut 2 bases from V and 9 bases from J, with 13 bases between. In DNA form, the CDR3 reads TGCAGCGTTGAAATGGGGGCGGATCGCTACACCTTC. Protein: CSVEMGADRYTF. The whole variable domain, filled in from reference TRBV29-1 and TRBJ1-2, reads SAVISQKPSRDICQRGTSLTIQCQVDSQVTMMFWYRQQPGQSLTLIATANQGSEATYESGFVIDKFPISRPNLTFSTLTVSNMSPEDSSIYLCSVEMGADRYTFGSGTRLTVV.

The chain combines TRBV27 with TRBJ2-7; a weak D match, TRBD2 (6 bases). The germline V and J ends were trimmed by 3 bases and 0 bases, with 12 bases remaining between them. CDR3 length equals 15 residues. The germline V gene has CDR1 MNHEY and CDR2 SMNVEV (reference sequence). In DNA, the CDR3 is TGTGCCAGCAGTTTTTCGGGAGAGAGCTCCTACGAGCAGTACTTC. Amino acids: CASSFSGESSYEQYF.

J is TRBJ2-1 and V is TRBV4-3, with D perhaps matching TRBD2 (6 bases). The ends were cut back, 4 bases at V and 2 bases at J, with 9 bases in the middle. In germline, CDR1 is LGHNA, CDR2 YSLEER. CDR3 length equals 14 residues. The CDR3 here is CASSRASAYNEQFF. The CDR3 DNA reads as TGCGCCAGCAGCCGGGCTAGCGCCTACAATGAGCAGTTCTTC.

The CDR3 here is CSVVSGQITSYGYTF. The CDR3 DNA reads as TGCAGCGTGGTCAGCGGACAGATAACCTCCTATGGCTACACCTTC. V is TRBV29-1 and J is TRBJ1-2, with D maybe TRBD1 (6 bases). CDR3 length: 15 residues. The ends were cut back, 6 bases at V and 4 bases at J, with 21 bases in the middle. Germline V gives CDR1 SQVTM, CDR2 ANQGSEA.

This chain uses TRBV7-9 with TRBJ1-5; 9 bases fit TRBD1. Germline CDR1 and CDR2: SEHNR and FQNEAQ (reference sequence). The CDR3 length is 15 residues. J lost 3 bases, V lost 3 bases, and 3 bases had no gene match. The CDR3 coding sequence is TGTGCCAGCAGCTTGACAGGGGGGAACAATCAGCCCCAGCATTTT. It encodes CASSLTGGNNQPQHF.

The chain carries TRBV5-6 and TRBJ1-4, with a tentative D call TRBD1 (5 bases). Trimming removed 1 base at V and 5 bases at J, with 6 bases between. The CDR3 spans 13 residues. In germline, CDR1 is SGHDT, CDR2 YYEEEE. DNA of the CDR3: TGTGCCAGCAGCTTGTACAGGAATGAAAAACTGTTTTTT. This sequence encodes CASSLYRNEKLFF.

The chain couples TRBV9 to TRBJ2-2; D gene unclear. Germline V gene data show CDR1 as SGDLS and CDR2 as YYNGEE. V was pared by 6 bases and J by 5 bases, with 11 bases between. The CDR3 consists of 13 residues. Here the CDR3 reads CASTQSGTGELFF. CDR3 bases: TGTGCCAGCACCCAATCCGGTACCGGGGAGCTGTTTTTT. The variable domain in full, completed from reference TRBV9 and TRBJ2-2, reads DSGVTQTPKHLITATGQRVTLRCSPRSGDLSVYWYQQSLDQGLQFLIQYYNGEERAKGNILERFSAQQFPDLHSELNLSSLELGDSALYFCASTQSGTGELFFGEGSRLTVL.

The V call is TRBV27, the J call TRBJ1-1, with 7 bases fitting TRBD1. The junction had 7 bases not matched to a gene; V was cut back by 6 bases and J by 0 bases. This CDR3 has 15 amino acids. The germline CDR1 and CDR2 sequences are MNHEY and SMNVEV (reference sequence). CDR3 protein: CASSLQGTMNTEAFF. CDR3 sequence (DNA): TGTGCCAGCAGCTTACAGGGGACAATGAACACTGAAGCTTTCTTT.

The chain has TRBV6-6 and TRBJ1-1; D is ambiguous. Deletions cut 1 base from V and 3 bases from J, with 15 bases between. Germline V lookup: CDR1 MNHNY, CDR2 SVGAGI (reference sequence). This CDR3 region has 16 residues. The CDR3 nucleotides are TGTGCCAGCAGTTACTGGGTAAAGCGGAGGGACACTGAAGCTTTCTTT. As protein: CASSYWVKRRDTEAFF.